These T cell receptor beta chains were read from a single sample in a study of early stage breast cancer tumors. TCRdb keeps only in-frame clones here, not all; method: immunoSEQ multiplex PCR. There are 50,000 or so clones in the sample; around 83% occur only once, and around 1.5% lies in the top ten. What was sequenced was blood. The receptors stem from a person between 45 and 65 years old with breast cancer. CDR3s include the opening cysteine and the closing phenylalanine or tryptophan. The order of the fields is J gene, V gene, clone size, D gene, CDR3 protein, CDR3 DNA. A D gene is named only where the DNA matches it firmly. Size tells how often a clone was seen (once, few, many) or the class of an expanded clone, and some rows leave it out.

TRBJ2-1	TRBV7-2	NA	NA	CASSRLLGNEQFF	TGTGCCAGCAGCCGACTCTTGGGCAATGAGCAGTTCTTC
TRBJ2-1	TRBV7-9	NA	NA	CASSPGGGRSYNEQFF	TGTGCCAGCAGCCCCGGTGGGGGCCGTTCCTACAATGAGCAGTTCTTC
TRBJ2-1	TRBV6-5	NA	TRBD2	CASVSGGASNEQFF	TGTGCCAGCGTTAGCGGGGGGGCTTCAAATGAGCAGTTCTTC
TRBJ2-7	TRBV19	NA	TRBD1	CATSTGAEQYF	TGTGCTACATCGACAGGGGCCGAGCAGTACTTC
TRBJ2-5	TRBV5-1	NA	NA	CASSLGPSEGQETQYF	TGCGCCAGCAGCTTGGGTCCCAGTGAGGGGCAAGAGACCCAGTACTTC
TRBJ2-1	TRBV29-1	few	NA	CSVEQGQGDNEQFF	TGCAGCGTTGAGCAGGGGCAGGGTGACAATGAGCAGTTCTTC
TRBJ2-1	TRBV5-1	NA	NA	CASSLSGIGEGVRNEQFF	TGCGCCAGCAGCTTGTCAGGGATCGGAGAGGGAGTACGCAATGAGCAGTTCTTC
TRBJ1-6	TRBV10-3	NA	NA	CAIKRTNTSSYNSPLHF	TGTGCCATCAAGCGAACCAATACGAGCTCCTATAATTCACCCCTCCACTTT
TRBJ1-6	TRBV4-1	NA	TRBD1	CASSQDLRTGGSPLHF	TGCGCCAGCAGCCAAGATCTGAGGACAGGGGGTTCACCCCTCCACTTT
TRBJ2-1	TRBV10-1	NA	TRBD2	CASSNGLAGVNEQFF	TGCGCCAGCAGTAATGGACTAGCGGGGGTAAATGAGCAGTTCTTC
TRBJ2-1	TRBV5-1	NA	TRBD2	CASYNGGAGDNEQFF	TGCGCCAGCTACAACGGGGGAGCGGGAGACAATGAGCAGTTCTTC
TRBJ1-3	TRBV6-5	NA	NA	CASISVGGNTIYF	TGTGCCAGCATCTCCGTAGGGGGAAACACCATATATTTT
TRBJ2-3	TRBV4-3	NA	NA	CASSQDLEGTLTDTQYF	TGCGCCAGCAGCCAAGATCTCGAAGGGACTCTAACAGATACGCAGTATTTT
TRBJ2-1	TRBV19	NA	TRBD2	CASSIEGTSGYNEQFF	TGTGCCAGTAGTATAGAAGGGACTAGCGGATACAATGAGCAGTTCTTC
TRBJ2-2	TRBV7-9	NA	NA	CASSLHGLNTGELFF	TGTGCCAGCAGCTTACACGGTCTCAACACCGGGGAGCTGTTTTTT
TRBJ2-6	TRBV7-6	NA	NA	CASSFPGGGLGANVLTF	TGTGCCAGCAGCTTCCCAGGGGGAGGTCTGGGGGCCAACGTCCTGACTTTC
TRBJ1-2	TRBV5-6	NA	NA	CASSPTWGSYGYTF	TGTGCCAGCAGCCCGACGTGGGGTTCCTATGGCTACACCTTC
TRBJ2-5	TRBV10-3	NA	TRBD1	CASTGGFQETQYF	TGTGCCTCCACAGGGGGATTCCAAGAGACCCAGTACTTC
TRBJ1-6	TRBV18	few	NA	CASTDTNSPLHF	TGTGCCAGCACGGACACAAATTCACCCCTCCACTTT
TRBJ2-7	TRBV28	NA	NA	CASSSGGRLQYF	TGTGCCAGCAGTTCGGGGGGCAGGCTGCAGTACTTC
TRBJ2-2	TRBV5-4	NA	TRBD2	CASSLASGVNTGELFF	TGTGCCAGCAGCTTGGCTAGCGGGGTGAACACCGGGGAGCTGTTTTTT
TRBJ2-3	TRBV5-1	NA	NA	CASSLAASTDTQYF	TGCGCCAGCAGCTTGGCAGCTAGCACAGATACGCAGTATTTT
TRBJ2-2	TRBV11-3	NA	NA	CASSFSSLGELFF	TGTGCCAGCAGCTTTTCGAGTCTCGGGGAGCTGTTTTTT
TRBJ2-7	TRBV11-2	NA	TRBD2	CASSSPSSGGSPAYYEQYF	TGTGCCAGCAGCTCCCCTTCTAGCGGGGGGTCCCCGGCCTACTACGAGCAGTACTTC
TRBJ2-5	TRBV5-1	NA	NA	CASSPARGTHETQYF	TGCGCCAGCAGCCCCGCGAGAGGGACCCACGAGACCCAGTACTTC
TRBJ1-2	TRBV28	NA	NA	CASAGDSYGYTF	TGTGCCAGCGCAGGGGATAGCTATGGCTACACCTTC
TRBJ2-3	TRBV29-1	NA	NA	CSVEGDRRGTDTQYF	TGCAGCGTTGAAGGGGACCGTAGGGGCACAGATACGCAGTATTTT
TRBJ2-3	TRBV2	NA	TRBD1	CASSGDRETDTQYF	TGTGCCAGCAGTGGAGACAGGGAGACAGATACGCAGTATTTT
TRBJ2-5	TRBV7-8	NA	NA	CASSRGPQETQYF	TGTGCCAGCAGCCGGGGGCCACAAGAGACCCAGTACTTC
TRBJ2-2	TRBV10-3	NA	NA	CAISGGYSVNTGELFF	TGTGCCATCAGTGGGGGTTACTCCGTTAACACCGGGGAGCTGTTTTTT
TRBJ1-1	TRBV11-2	NA	NA	CASSPDRVAAFF	TGTGCCAGCAGCCCAGACAGAGTCGCAGCTTTCTTT
TRBJ1-1	TRBV7-9	NA	NA	CASSLDRSMNTEAFF	TGTGCCAGCAGCTTGGACAGAAGCATGAACACTGAAGCTTTCTTT
TRBJ1-5	TRBV6-6	NA	NA	CASSYSRQLNQPQHF	TGTGCCAGCAGTTACTCGAGGCAGCTGAATCAGCCCCAGCATTTT
TRBJ1-5	TRBV18	NA	NA	CASSAKRSNQPQHF	TGTGCCAGCTCAGCGAAACGGTCTAATCAGCCCCAGCATTTT
TRBJ2-7	TRBV7-2	NA	TRBD2	CASSTGGGASYEQYF	TGTGCCAGCAGCACGGGCGGGGGGGCTTCCTACGAGCAGTACTTC
TRBJ2-5	TRBV7-2	NA	TRBD2	CASSSPVGLAGGRSETQYF	TGTGCCAGCAGCTCCCCTGTGGGACTAGCGGGGGGGCGATCGGAGACCCAGTACTTC
TRBJ2-5	TRBV2	NA	TRBD2	CASSEQRLAGELETQYF	TGTGCCAGCAGTGAACAACGGCTAGCGGGGGAATTGGAGACCCAGTACTTC
TRBJ2-3	TRBV30	NA	TRBD2	CAWGPGLAGTDTQYF	TGTGCCTGGGGCCCGGGACTAGCGGGGACAGATACGCAGTATTTT
TRBJ2-7	TRBV6-6	NA	TRBD1	CATGQGSYEQYF	TGTGCCACCGGACAGGGATCCTACGAGCAGTACTTC
TRBJ1-3	TRBV28	NA	NA	CATSVRDGSGNTIYF	TGTGCCACCTCTGTCCGGGACGGGTCCGGAAACACCATATATTTT
TRBJ2-7	TRBV29-1	once	NA	CSVDGGPNFYEQYF	TGCAGCGTTGATGGGGGGCCGAACTTCTACGAGCAGTACTTC
TRBJ2-2	TRBV6-6	NA	NA	CASRGQGLTGELFF	TGTGCCAGCAGAGGACAGGGACTAACCGGGGAGCTGTTTTTT
TRBJ2-5	TRBV10-3	NA	TRBD1	CAISPHQGAGFTQETQYF	TGTGCCATCAGCCCTCATCAGGGGGCAGGTTTTACCCAAGAGACCCAGTACTTC
TRBJ2-7	TRBV11-1	NA	TRBD2	CASSLGLAGVPEQYF	TGTGCCAGCAGCTTAGGGTTAGCGGGAGTTCCCGAGCAGTACTTC
TRBJ2-7	TRBV15	NA	NA	CATHRGGVFNEQYF	TGTGCCACACACAGAGGGGGTGTCTTCAACGAGCAGTACTTC
TRBJ1-6	TRBV2	NA	NA	CASSELGLGGSPLHF	TGTGCCAGCAGTGAATTGGGGCTTGGTGGTTCACCCCTCCACTTT
TRBJ1-5	TRBV27	few	NA	CASSQGYNQPQHF	TGTGCCAGCAGTCAGGGATACAATCAGCCCCAGCATTTT
TRBJ2-2	TRBV7-2	once	TRBD1	CASSLSRGFTGELFF	TGTGCCAGCAGCTTATCCAGGGGGTTCACCGGGGAGCTGTTTTTT
TRBJ1-6	TRBV15	few	NA	CATSRQRNSPLHF	TGTGCCACCAGCAGGCAGAGGAATTCACCCCTCCACTTT
TRBJ2-3	TRBV15	NA	TRBD1	CATSLGTGGFTDTQYF	TGTGCCACCAGCCTCGGGACAGGGGGCTTCACAGATACGCAGTATTTT
TRBJ2-3	TRBV5-3	NA	NA	CARSLSGGTDTQYF	TGTGCCAGAAGCTTGTCAGGGGGCACAGATACGCAGTATTTT
TRBJ1-5	TRBV6-1	NA	TRBD1	CASSEWTGNNQPQHF	TGTGCCAGCAGCGAATGGACAGGGAACAATCAGCCCCAGCATTTT
TRBJ2-3	TRBV5-1	NA	NA	CASSLGVLGASDTQYF	TGCGCCAGCAGCTTGGGTGTTCTGGGGGCTTCAGATACGCAGTATTTT
TRBJ1-1	TRBV13	NA	NA	CASSPTLGNTEAFF	TGTGCCAGCAGCCCCACCCTTGGGAACACTGAAGCTTTCTTT
TRBJ1-1	TRBV5-1	NA	NA	CASSSGPLTQTRAEAFF	TGCGCCAGCAGCTCCGGCCCACTGACACAGACGAGGGCTGAAGCTTTCTTT